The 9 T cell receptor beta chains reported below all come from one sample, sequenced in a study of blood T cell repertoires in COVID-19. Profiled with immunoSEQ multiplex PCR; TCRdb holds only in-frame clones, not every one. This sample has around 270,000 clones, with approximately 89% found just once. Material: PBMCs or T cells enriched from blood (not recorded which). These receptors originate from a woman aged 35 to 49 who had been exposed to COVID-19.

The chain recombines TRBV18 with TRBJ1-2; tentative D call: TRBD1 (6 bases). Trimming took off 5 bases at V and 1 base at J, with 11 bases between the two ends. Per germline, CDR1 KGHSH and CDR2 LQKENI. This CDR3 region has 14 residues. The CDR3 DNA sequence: TGTGCCAGCTCATCCGGACAGCTTAACTATGGCTACACCTTC. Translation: CASSSGQLNYGYTF. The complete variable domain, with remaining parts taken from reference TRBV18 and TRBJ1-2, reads NAGVMQNPRHLVRRRGQEARLRCSPMKGHSHVYWYRQLPEEGLKFMVYLQKENIIDESGMPKERFSAEFPKEGPSILRIQQVVRGDSAAYFCASSSGQLNYGYTFGSGTRLTVV.

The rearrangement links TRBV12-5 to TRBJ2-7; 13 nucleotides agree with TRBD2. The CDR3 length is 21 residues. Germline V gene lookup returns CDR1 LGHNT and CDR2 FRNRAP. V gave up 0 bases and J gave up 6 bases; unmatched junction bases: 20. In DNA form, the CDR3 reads TGTGCTAGTGGTTTGGTAACTGTCGGGACTAGCGGGACACTTATCAATCGCGAGCAGTACGTC. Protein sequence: CASGLVTVGTSGTLINREQYV.

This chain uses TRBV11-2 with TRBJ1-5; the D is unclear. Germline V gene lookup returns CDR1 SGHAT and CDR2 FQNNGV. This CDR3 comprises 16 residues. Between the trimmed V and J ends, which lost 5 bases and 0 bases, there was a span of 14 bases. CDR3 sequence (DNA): TGTGCCAGCAGCCTTGATACACGTTATAGCAATCAGCCCCAGCATTTT. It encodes CASSLDTRYSNQPQHF.

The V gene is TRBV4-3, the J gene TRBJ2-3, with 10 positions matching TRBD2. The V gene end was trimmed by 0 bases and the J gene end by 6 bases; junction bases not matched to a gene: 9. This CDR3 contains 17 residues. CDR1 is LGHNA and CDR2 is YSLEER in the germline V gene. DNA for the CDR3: TGCGCCAGCAGCCAAGAACCGCTAGCGGGAGTGGCGGATACGCAGTATTTT. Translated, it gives CASSQEPLAGVADTQYF.

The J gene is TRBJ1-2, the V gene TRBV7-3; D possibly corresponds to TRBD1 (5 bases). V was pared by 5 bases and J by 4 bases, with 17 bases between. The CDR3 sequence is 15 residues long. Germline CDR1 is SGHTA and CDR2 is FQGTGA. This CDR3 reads CASSPPPGYSYGYTF. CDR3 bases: TGTGCCAGCAGCCCCCCCCCAGGGTATAGCTATGGCTACACCTTC. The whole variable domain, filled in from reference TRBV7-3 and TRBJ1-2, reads GAGVSQTPSNKVTEKGKYVELRCDPISGHTALYWYRQSLGQGPEFLIYFQGTGAADDSGLPNDRFFAVRPEGSVSTLKIQRTERGDSAVYLCASSPPPGYSYGYTFGSGTRLTVV.

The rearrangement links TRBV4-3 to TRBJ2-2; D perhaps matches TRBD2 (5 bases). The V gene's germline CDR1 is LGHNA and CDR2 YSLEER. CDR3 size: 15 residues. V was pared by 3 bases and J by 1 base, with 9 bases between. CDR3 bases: TGCGCCAGCAGCCAGATGGCGGGGAACACCGGGGAGCTGTTTTTT. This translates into CASSQMAGNTGELFF.

The DNA for the CDR3 is TGTGCCAGCAGTTCTTTTTCGGGGAATGAGCAGTTCTTC. It translates to CASSSFSGNEQFF. This sequence joins TRBV6-5 and TRBJ2-1, with D tentatively TRBD2 (5 bases). V was trimmed by 4 bases and J by 7 bases, leaving 11 bases between them. CDR3 size: 13 residues. Germline V gives CDR1 MNHEY, CDR2 SVGAGI.

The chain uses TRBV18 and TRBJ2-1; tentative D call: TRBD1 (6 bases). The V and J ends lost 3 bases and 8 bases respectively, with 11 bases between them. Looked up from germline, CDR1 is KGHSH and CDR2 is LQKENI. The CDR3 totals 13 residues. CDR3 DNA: TGTGCCAGCTCACCCCAGGGGTCGGATGAGCAGTTCTTC. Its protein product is CASSPQGSDEQFF. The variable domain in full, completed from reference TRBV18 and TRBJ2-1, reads NAGVMQNPRHLVRRRGQEARLRCSPMKGHSHVYWYRQLPEEGLKFMVYLQKENIIDESGMPKERFSAEFPKEGPSILRIQQVVRGDSAAYFCASSPQGSDEQFFGPGTRLTVL.

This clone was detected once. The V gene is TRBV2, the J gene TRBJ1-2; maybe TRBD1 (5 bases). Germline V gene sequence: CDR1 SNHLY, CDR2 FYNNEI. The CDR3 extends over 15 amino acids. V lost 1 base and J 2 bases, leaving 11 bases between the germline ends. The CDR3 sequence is CASSEGLGANYGYTF. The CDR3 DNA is TGTGCCAGCAGTGAAGGACTAGGGGCGAACTATGGCTACACCTTC.